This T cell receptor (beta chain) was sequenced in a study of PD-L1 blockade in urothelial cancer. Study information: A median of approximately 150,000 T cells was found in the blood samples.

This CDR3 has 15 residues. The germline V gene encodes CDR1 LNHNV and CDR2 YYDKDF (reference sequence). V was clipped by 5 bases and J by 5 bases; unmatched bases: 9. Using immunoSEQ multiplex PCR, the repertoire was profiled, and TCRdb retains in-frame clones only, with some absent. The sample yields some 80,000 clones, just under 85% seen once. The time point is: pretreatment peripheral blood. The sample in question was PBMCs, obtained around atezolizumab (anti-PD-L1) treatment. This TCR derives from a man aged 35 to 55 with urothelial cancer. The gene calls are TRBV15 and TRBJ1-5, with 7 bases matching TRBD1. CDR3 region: CATSPQGQRDQPQHF. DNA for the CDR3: TGTGCCACCAGCCCCCAGGGACAGCGGGATCAGCCCCAGCATTTT.